A selection of T cell receptor beta chains follows, all from one sample in a study of TIL therapy for anti-PD-1-resistant metastatic lung cancer. Sequencing used immunoSEQ multiplex PCR; TCRdb keeps in-frame clones, though not all of them. The sample lists under 100,000 clones, less than 70% occurring once. Specimen: tumor tissue, collected at baseline. These receptors were taken from a person aged 25-85 years with non-small cell lung cancer. CDR3s leave out the opening cysteine and the closing phenylalanine or tryptophan. The D gene is left open where the match is weak.

TRBD2 TRBV2 ASSAPGGPLQNIQY
TRBD1 TRBV29-1 SVETGGMETQY
TRBD2 TRBV7-9 ASSLVGASGVTDTQY
- TRBV5-5 ASSLGLYEQF
TRBD2 TRBV9 ASSQLSGADNEQF
- TRBV21-1 ASSIRQGKRTGELF
- TRBV12-5 ASATGPYNEQF
- TRBV6-6 ASTDGRVRNEAF
- TRBV6-5 ASSSGTFGIQY
- TRBV11-2 ASSWDHKADTQY
- TRBV5-4 ASSLVSRETQY
- TRBV2 ASRAQLTGELF
TRBD1 TRBV7-2 ASSFVGQGAYEQY
- TRBV4-2 ASSQDNRETQY
TRBD2 TRBV6-5 ASSSNIAGGTDTQY